What follows describes a single TCR beta chain. The antigen it recognizes is unknown. The sample holds no much larger clone one base away, and base qualities are not on file. This specimen's time point label, per the study, means: cycle 2 day 1 (C2D1) of nivolumab. Every trial patient had relapsed after autologous stem cell transplantation, and cohorts A, B and C differed in prior brentuximab vedotin exposure. A total of more than 55 patients with relapsed/refractory classical Hodgkin lymphoma made up the trial cohort, and each patient's best overall response was complete response, partial response or progressive disease. Trial patients were treated with single-agent nivolumab in the multi-cohort phase II CheckMate 205 trial. An independent review committee assessed best overall response using the 2007 International Working Group response criteria. Trial PBMCs were collected immediately before nivolumab initiation (C1D1) and during therapy at cycle 2 day 1 and cycle 4 day 1. Peripheral blood was collected in 8 mL Vacutainer Cell Preparation Tubes, from which PBMCs were isolated by centrifugation and then cryopreserved.

V lost 5 bases and J lost 3 bases, and the count of bases not matched to a germline gene is 7. From its cysteine to its phenylalanine, the CDR3 spans 15 amino acids. CDR3 DNA is the only sequence kept; it has 45 bases, read in frame from the first base. As encoded in the germline V gene (reference sequence), CDR1 is LNHDA while CDR2 is SQIVND. Genomic DNA was extracted with the Qiagen DNeasy kit from unsorted PBMCs and from negatively selected CD4+ and CD8+ fractions. TCR beta CDR3 regions were subjected to amplification by immunoSEQ multiplex PCR with primers that anneal to V and J segments. Amplification bias was minimized using a synthetic immune receptor repertoire, and residual bias was removed computationally after sequencing. The published analysis was carried out like this. Repertoire diversity was quantified as the Shannon entropy index using custom Python scripts. Unsorted, CD4+ and CD8+ repertoires were analyzed separately, except for combined analyses in which CD4+ and CD8+ sequences were merged in silico. Clonal expansion was defined as a frequency increase of at least 2-fold after treatment compared with C1D1, and clones undetected at baseline were assigned a pseudocount of 0.5. Clones with 0 or 1 copy at C1D1 were classified as singleton clones, and clones with 2 or more copies were classified as non-singleton clones. Clones expanded in unsorted samples were labelled as CD4+, CD8+ or unknown by matching protein sequences in sorted samples from the same patient. Wilcoxon tests on paired samples were used to test diversity changes from C1D1 to C4D1. TCRdb carries this immuneACCESS record with in-frame sequences only. Its versions omit some clonotypes, under half of them owing to an unresolved V gene in the studies checked, with the rest unexplained. Clonal size and the V and J genes are those of that table, whereas D and trimming came from the DNA. For this sample there are some 150,000 clones; just under 80% appear just once. Roughly 10% of the sample lies in the top ten.

This sample was included in a study of PD-1 blockade in classical Hodgkin lymphoma (dated by TCRdb to about 2020). In terms of the full investigation: Nivolumab dosing was 3 mg/kg intravenously every 2 weeks, continuing until either disease progression or unacceptable toxicity. The study used CyTOF and TCR beta sequencing to define a peripheral blood immune signature of response to PD-1 blockade in classical Hodgkin lymphoma.

On the study overall, not on this receptor specifically: Baseline TCR diversity was reported to be lower in newly diagnosed patients than in healthy donors and to be lower still in relapsed/refractory patients. A significant rise by C4D1 was seen in CD4+ but not CD8+ TCR diversity (p=0.0027 vs p=0.16), with the rise being most apparent in complete responders (p=0.02). Trial patients achieving complete response had baseline diversity similar to newly diagnosed patients, whereas partial responders and progressors had significantly lower diversity. The study was restricted to a single clinical trial cohort, and the causes of repertoire differences, possibly disease activity or prior therapy, were left undefined. Diversity was lower in patients who began nivolumab less than 1 year after ASCT, so these patients were left out of later analyses to avoid confounding by immune reconstitution.

Here the chain combines TRBV19 and TRBJ2-1; TRBD2 aligns with 7 central bases. This clonotype was sampled from a human donor with classical Hodgkin lymphoma. The sequenced sample was peripheral blood mononuclear cells (PBMCs), obtained before the second cycle of nivolumab. The CDR3 region reads CASSAPGLYYNEQFF. The nucleotide sequence is TGTGCCAGTAGTGCCCCGGGACTATACTACAATGAGCAGTTCTTC.